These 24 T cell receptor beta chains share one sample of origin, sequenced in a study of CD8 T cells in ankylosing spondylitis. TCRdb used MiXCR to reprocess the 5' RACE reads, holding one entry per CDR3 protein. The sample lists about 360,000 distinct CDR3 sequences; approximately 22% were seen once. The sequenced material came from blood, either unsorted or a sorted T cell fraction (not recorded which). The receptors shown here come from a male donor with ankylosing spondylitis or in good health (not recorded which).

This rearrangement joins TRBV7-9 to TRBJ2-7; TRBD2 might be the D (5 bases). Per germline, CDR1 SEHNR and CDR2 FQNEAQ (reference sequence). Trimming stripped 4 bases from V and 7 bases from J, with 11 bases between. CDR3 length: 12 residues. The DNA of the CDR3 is TGTGCCAGCAGCTCTCTACCGGGGGAGCAGTACTTC. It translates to CASSSLPGEQYF.

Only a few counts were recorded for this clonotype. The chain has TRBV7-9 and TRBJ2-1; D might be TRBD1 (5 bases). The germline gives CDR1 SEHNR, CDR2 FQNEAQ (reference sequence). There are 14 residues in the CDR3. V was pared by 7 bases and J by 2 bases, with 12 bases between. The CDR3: CASIKQGPYNEQFF. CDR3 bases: TGTGCCAGCATCAAGCAGGGCCCCTACAATGAGCAGTTCTTC.

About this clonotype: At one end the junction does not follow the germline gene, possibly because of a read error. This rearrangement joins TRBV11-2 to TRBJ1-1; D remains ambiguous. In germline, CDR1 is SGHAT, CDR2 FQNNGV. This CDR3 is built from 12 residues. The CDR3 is CASTLDGIEAFF. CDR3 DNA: TGTGCCAGCACCTTAGACGGGATTGAAGCTTTCTTT.

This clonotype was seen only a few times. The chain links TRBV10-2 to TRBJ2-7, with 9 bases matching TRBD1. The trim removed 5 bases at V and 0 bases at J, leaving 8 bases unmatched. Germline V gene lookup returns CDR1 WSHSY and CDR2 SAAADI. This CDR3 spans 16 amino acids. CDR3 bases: TGCGCCAGCAGTAAGGACAGGGGCCAGTCCTCCTACGAGCAGTACTTC. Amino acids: CASSKDRGQSSYEQYF.

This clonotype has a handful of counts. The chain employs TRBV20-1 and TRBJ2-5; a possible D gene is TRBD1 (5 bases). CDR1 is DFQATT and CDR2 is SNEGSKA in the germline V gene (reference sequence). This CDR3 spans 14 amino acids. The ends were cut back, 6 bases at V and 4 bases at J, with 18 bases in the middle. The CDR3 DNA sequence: TGCAGTGCCAGACCGACAGTTCCCCCAGAGACCCAGTACTTC. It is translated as CSARPTVPPETQYF.

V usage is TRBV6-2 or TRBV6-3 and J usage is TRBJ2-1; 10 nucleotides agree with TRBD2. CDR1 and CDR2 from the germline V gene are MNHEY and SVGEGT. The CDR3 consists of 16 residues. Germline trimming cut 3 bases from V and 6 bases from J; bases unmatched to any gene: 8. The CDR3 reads CASSYSRTSGTNEQFF. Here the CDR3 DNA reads TGTGCCAGCAGTTATTCCCGGACTAGCGGTACCAATGAGCAGTTCTTC.

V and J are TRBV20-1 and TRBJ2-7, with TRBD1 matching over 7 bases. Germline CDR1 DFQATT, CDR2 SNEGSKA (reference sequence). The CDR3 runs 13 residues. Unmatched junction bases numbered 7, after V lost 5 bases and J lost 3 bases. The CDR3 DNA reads TGCAGTGCTGGAACCGGGACAGTCTACGAGCAGTACTTC. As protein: CSAGTGTVYEQYF.

This chain's CDR3 is CASSLFGSGGALHTQYF. The CDR3 DNA reads TGTGCCAGCAGTTTATTTGGTAGCGGGGGGGCCTTACATACGCAGTATTTT. The chain recombines TRBV27 with TRBJ2-3; 11 bases map to TRBD2. The CDR3 is 17 residues long. Per the germline V gene, CDR1 is MNHEY and CDR2 is SMNVEV (reference sequence). The V and J ends lost 1 base and 7 bases, in that order; junction bases with no gene match: 10.

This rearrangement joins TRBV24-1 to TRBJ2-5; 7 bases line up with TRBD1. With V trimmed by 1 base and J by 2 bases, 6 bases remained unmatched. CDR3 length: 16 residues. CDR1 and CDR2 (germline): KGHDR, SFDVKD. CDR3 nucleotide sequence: TGTGCCACCAGTGATTTAAGGGACAGCCAGCAAGAGACCCAGTACTTC. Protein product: CATSDLRDSQQETQYF.

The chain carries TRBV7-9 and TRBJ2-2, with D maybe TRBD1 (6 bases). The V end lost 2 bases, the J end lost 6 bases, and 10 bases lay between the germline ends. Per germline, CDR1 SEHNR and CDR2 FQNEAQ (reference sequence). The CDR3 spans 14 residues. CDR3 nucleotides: TGTGCCAGCAGCTTACGACAGGCTCCCGGGGAGCTGTTTTTT. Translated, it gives CASSLRQAPGELFF.

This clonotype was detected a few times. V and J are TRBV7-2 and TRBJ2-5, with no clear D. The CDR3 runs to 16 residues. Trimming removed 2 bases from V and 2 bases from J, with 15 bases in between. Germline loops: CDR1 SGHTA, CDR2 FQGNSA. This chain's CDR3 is CASSLSAYGLQETQYF. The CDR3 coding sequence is TGTGCCAGCAGCTTATCCGCTTACGGTTTACAAGAGACCCAGTACTTC.

The CDR3 DNA is TGTGCCACCAGGGCAGGGGCCTACGAGCAGTACTTC. This codes for CATRAGAYEQYF. The genes are TRBV15 and TRBJ2-7; tentative D call: TRBD1 (6 bases). Trimming shortened V by 6 bases and J by 2 bases, and 8 bases separated the two germline ends. From germline, CDR1 is LNHNV and CDR2 YYDKDF (reference sequence). This CDR3 has 12 residues.

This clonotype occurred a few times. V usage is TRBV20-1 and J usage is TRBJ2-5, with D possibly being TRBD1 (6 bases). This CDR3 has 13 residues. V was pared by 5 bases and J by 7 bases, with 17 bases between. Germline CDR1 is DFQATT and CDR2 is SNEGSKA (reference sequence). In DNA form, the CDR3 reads TGCAGTGCTCGAGGGGGACCCCTAGGGACCCAGTACTTC. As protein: CSARGGPLGTQYF.

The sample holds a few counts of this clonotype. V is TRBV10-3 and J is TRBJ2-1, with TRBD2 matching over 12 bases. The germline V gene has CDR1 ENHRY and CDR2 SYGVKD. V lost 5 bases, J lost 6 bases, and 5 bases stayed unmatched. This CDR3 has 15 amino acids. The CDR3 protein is CAISLAGGPGNEQFF. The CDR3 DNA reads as TGTGCCATCAGTCTAGCGGGGGGGCCCGGCAATGAGCAGTTCTTC.

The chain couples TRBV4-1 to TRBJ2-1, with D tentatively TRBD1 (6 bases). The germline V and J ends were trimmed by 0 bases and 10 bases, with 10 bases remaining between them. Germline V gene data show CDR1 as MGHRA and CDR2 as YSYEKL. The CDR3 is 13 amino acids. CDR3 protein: CASSQEGAYEQFF. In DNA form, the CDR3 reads TGCGCCAGCAGCCAAGAGGGGGCCTACGAGCAGTTCTTC.

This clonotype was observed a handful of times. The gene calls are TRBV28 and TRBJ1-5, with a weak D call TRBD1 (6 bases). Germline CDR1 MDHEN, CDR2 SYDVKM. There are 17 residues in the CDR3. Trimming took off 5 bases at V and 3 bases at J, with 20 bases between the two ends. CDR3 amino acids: CASSLGGGAVYNQPQHF. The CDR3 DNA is TGTGCCAGCAGTCTAGGGGGAGGGGCCGTATACAATCAGCCCCAGCATTTT. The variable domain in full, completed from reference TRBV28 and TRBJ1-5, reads DVKVTQSSRYLVKRTGEKVFLECVQDMDHENMFWYRQDPGLGLRLIYFSYDVKMKEKGDIPEGYSVSREKKERFSLILESASTNQTSMYLCASSLGGGAVYNQPQHFGDGTRLSIL.

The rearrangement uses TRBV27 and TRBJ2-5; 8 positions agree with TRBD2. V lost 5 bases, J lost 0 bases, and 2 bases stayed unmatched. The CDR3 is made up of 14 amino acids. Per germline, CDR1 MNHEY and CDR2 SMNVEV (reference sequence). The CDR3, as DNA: TGTGCCAGCAGTGAGCGGGGGAACCAAGAGACCCAGTACTTC. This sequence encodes CASSERGNQETQYF.

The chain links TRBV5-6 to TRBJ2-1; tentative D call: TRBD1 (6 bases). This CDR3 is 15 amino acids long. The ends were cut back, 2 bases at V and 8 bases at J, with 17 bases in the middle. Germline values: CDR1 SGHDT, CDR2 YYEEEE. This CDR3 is CASSLFHRDGDEQFF. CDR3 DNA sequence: TGTGCCAGCAGCTTATTCCACAGGGACGGGGATGAGCAGTTCTTC.

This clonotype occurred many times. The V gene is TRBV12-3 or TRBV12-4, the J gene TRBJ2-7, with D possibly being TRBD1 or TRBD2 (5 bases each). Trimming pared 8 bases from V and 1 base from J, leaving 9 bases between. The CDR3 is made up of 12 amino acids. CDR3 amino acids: CASRDQSYEQYF. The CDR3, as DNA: TGTGCCAGCCGGGACCAATCCTACGAGCAGTACTTC.

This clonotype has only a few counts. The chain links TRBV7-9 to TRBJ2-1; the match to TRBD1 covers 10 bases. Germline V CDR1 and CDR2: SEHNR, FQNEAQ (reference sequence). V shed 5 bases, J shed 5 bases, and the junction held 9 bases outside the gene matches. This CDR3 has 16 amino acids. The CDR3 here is CASSHITGQGNNEQFF. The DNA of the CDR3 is TGTGCCAGCAGCCATATCACGGGACAGGGGAACAATGAGCAGTTCTTC.

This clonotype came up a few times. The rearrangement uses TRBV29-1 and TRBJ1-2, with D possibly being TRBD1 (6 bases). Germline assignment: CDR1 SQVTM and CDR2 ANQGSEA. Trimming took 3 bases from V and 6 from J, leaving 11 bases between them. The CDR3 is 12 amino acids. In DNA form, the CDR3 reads TGCAGCGTTGACGGGGGGCTCAATGGCTACACCTTC. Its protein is CSVDGGLNGYTF.

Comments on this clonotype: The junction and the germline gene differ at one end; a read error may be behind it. The CDR3 nucleotides read TGCGCCAGCAGTCAAGTAGGTGTCTATGGCTACACCTTC. It specifies CASSQVGVYGYTF. This chain links TRBV4-1 with TRBJ1-2; D not resolved. The CDR3 sequence is 13 residues long. CDR1 is MGHRA, CDR2 YSYEKL, per germline.

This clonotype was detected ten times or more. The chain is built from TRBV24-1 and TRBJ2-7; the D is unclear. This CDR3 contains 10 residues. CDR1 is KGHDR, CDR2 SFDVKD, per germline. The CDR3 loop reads CQRQDYEQYF. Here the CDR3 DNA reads TGTCAGAGGCAGGACTACGAGCAGTACTTC.

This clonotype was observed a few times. CDR3 protein: CASSLDMSYYEQYF. For the CDR3, the DNA is TGTGCCAGCAGCTTAGATATGAGTTACTACGAGCAGTACTTC. The chain employs TRBV11-2 and TRBJ2-7; D is unresolved. Germline CDR1 SGHAT, CDR2 FQNNGV. The CDR3 loop spans 14 amino acids. Trimming took 0 bases from V and 3 from J, leaving 9 bases between them.